These 28 T cell receptor beta chains came from one sample sequenced in a study of T cells in Graves' hyperthyroidism and ophthalmopathy (dated 2019 in TCRdb). The library was generated by multiplex PCR. Sequencing took place on an Illumina HiSeq 2000. TCR beta CDR3 regions were amplified from RNA transcripts. For the first round of RT-PCR on the TCR CDR3, the HTBI primer set was used together with the Qiagen OneStep RT-PCR kit. The public reads were reanalyzed by TCRdb: fastp trimming at Q25, MiXCR alignment, in-frame beta chains only. All rows with the same CDR3 protein become a single entry with the most common DNA and genes. The sample includes approximately 380,000 distinct CDR3 sequences, with approximately 18% observed a single time. About 38% of the sample lies in the top ten. Sequenced sample: blood. These receptors were collected from a man between 18 and 35 years old with Graves' ophthalmopathy.

This clonotype showed up just once. The chain combines TRBV6-2 or TRBV6-3 with TRBJ2-2; 7 bases line up with TRBD1. V lost 5 bases, J lost 6 bases, and 15 bases stayed unmatched. Germline V gene data show CDR1 as MNHEY and CDR2 as SVGEGT. The CDR3 consists of 17 residues. The CDR3 bases are TGTGCCAGCAGTGCTAGGGGGCCGGGGCAAGGGGCCGGGGAGCTGTTTTTT. It yields the protein CASSARGPGQGAGELFF.

With regard to this clonotype: A junction boundary mismatches the germline segment, possibly from a read error. V is TRBV7-9 and J is TRBJ2-3; 12 bases are shared with TRBD2. Germline CDR1 is SEHNR and CDR2 is FQNEAQ (reference sequence). CDR3 size: 18 residues. CDR3 nucleotides: TGCGCCAGCAGCCAAGAGCTAGCGGGGGGGATCCGGGCAGATACGCAGTATTTT. Translated, it gives CASSQELAGGIRADTQYF. Together with reference TRBV7-9 and TRBJ2-3, the CDR3 gives the full variable domain: DTGVSQNPRHKITKRGQNVTFRCDPISEHNRLYWYRQTLGQGPEFLTYFQNEAQLEKSRLLSDRFSAERPKGSFSTLEIQRTEQGDSAMYLCASSQELAGGIRADTQYFGPGTRLTVL.

This clonotype was picked up many times. CDR3 protein: CATSAADTQYF. The CDR3 nucleotides are TGTGCCACCAGTGCTGCAGATACGCAGTATTTT. The rearrangement joins TRBV24-1 to TRBJ2-3; D unclear. V was trimmed by 5 bases and J by 4 bases, leaving 3 bases between them. Germline V CDR1 and CDR2: KGHDR, SFDVKD. The length of the CDR3 is 11 residues.

This clonotype was counted at least ten times. The chain links TRBV6-1 to TRBJ1-1; D remains ambiguous. V lost 0 bases and J 7 bases, leaving 15 bases between the germline ends. The CDR3 consists of 15 residues. Germline assignment: CDR1 MNHNS and CDR2 SASEGT. The CDR3 protein is CASSEAHPSPREAFF. DNA for the CDR3: TGTGCCAGCAGTGAAGCGCATCCCAGCCCGCGTGAAGCTTTCTTT.

A few counts support this clonotype. V and J are TRBV5-1 and TRBJ2-3; no definite D call. Germline CDR1 reads SGHRS; CDR2 reads YFSETQ. Trimming left V 4 bases short and J 2 bases short, with 17 bases between. This CDR3 contains 16 residues. CDR3 in amino acids: CASSPQVVGATDTQYF. CDR3 sequence (DNA): TGCGCCAGCAGCCCCCAGGTCGTCGGCGCCACAGATACGCAGTATTTT.

Comment on this clonotype: This clone may be a read error of a much larger clone one base away. V usage is TRBV3-1 and J usage is TRBJ2-1; D is unclear. Trimming took 1 base from V and 7 from J, leaving 8 bases between them. CDR1 is LGHDT and CDR2 is YNNKEL in the germline V gene (reference sequence). The CDR3 spans 13 residues. This chain's CDR3 is CASSQGPRNEQFF. CDR3 nucleotide sequence: TGTGCCAGCAGCCAAGGCCCAAGGAATGAGCAGTTCTTC.

This clonotype was observed a handful of times. The chain recombines TRBV5-1 with TRBJ2-7; D ambiguous. V lost 4 bases and J 3 bases, leaving 14 bases between the germline ends. The CDR3 consists of 14 residues. Germline V gene lookup returns CDR1 SGHRS and CDR2 YFSETQ. The CDR3: CASSTEYGFYEQYF. DNA of the CDR3: TGCGCCAGCAGCACGGAATATGGGTTCTACGAGCAGTACTTC.

V gene TRBV25-1 combines with J gene TRBJ2-1; possible D gene TRBD1, 5 bases. The CDR3 loop spans 13 amino acids. Germline V gene data show CDR1 as MGHDK and CDR2 as SYGVNS. The CDR3 loop is CATLSQGGNEQFF. CDR3 in DNA: TGTGCAACCCTAAGTCAGGGTGGTAATGAGCAGTTCTTC. Filled out from reference TRBV25-1 and TRBJ2-1, the complete variable domain reads EADIYQTPRYLVIGTGKKITLECSQTMGHDKMYWYQQDPGMELHLIHYSYGVNSTEKGDLSSESTVSRIRTEHFPLTLESARPSHTSQYLCATLSQGGNEQFFGPGTRLTVL.

The V gene is TRBV7-9, the J gene TRBJ2-5, with 8 nucleotides matching TRBD2. The CDR3 spans 17 residues. Germline assignment: CDR1 SEHNR and CDR2 FQNEAQ (reference sequence). V was clipped by 2 bases and J by 5 bases; unmatched bases: 13. Here the CDR3 reads CASSLRFERGTRETQYF. Here the CDR3 DNA reads TGTGCCAGCAGCTTAAGATTCGAGCGGGGGACCAGGGAGACCCAGTACTTC.

This chain uses TRBV7-3 with TRBJ2-2; either TRBD1 or TRBD2 may supply D (5 bases each). The CDR3 is made up of 14 amino acids. CDR1 and CDR2 from the germline V gene are SGHTA and FQGTGA. Trimming stripped 5 bases from V and 6 bases from J, with 13 bases between. CDR3 bases: TGTGCCAGCAGCGACGGGACCTATCCCGGGGAGCTGTTTTTT. As protein: CASSDGTYPGELFF.

This clonotype came up many times. CDR3 protein: CASSPSAPSYEQYF. The CDR3 DNA follows: TGTGCCAGCAGCCCTTCCGCGCCCTCCTACGAGCAGTACTTC. This chain connects TRBV3-1 to TRBJ2-7; D is uncertain. From germline, CDR1 is LGHDT and CDR2 YNNKEL (reference sequence). CDR3 length: 14 residues. V was shortened by 4 bases and J by 0 bases, with 10 bases between the two germline ends.

V is TRBV7-2 and J is TRBJ2-7; 11 bases are shared with TRBD2. The CDR3 contains 17 residues. The V gene end was trimmed by 6 bases and the J gene end by 1 base; junction bases not matched to a gene: 11. In germline, CDR1 is SGHTA, CDR2 FQGNSA. The CDR3 here is CASSRDSSGGTSYEQYF. The CDR3 nucleotides read TGTGCCAGCAGTCGGGACTCTAGCGGGGGGACATCCTACGAGCAGTACTTC. Supplemented by reference TRBV7-2 and TRBJ2-7, the full variable domain reads GAGVSQSPSNKVTEKGKDVELRCDPISGHTALYWYRQSLGQGLEFLIYFQGNSAPDKSGLPSDRFSAERTGGSVSTLTIQRTQQEDSAVYLCASSRDSSGGTSYEQYFGPGTRLTVT.

The sample holds many counts of this clonotype. The chain combines TRBV18 with TRBJ2-3; TRBD1 matches 7 bases. The CDR3 is made up of 15 amino acids. Germline lookup yields CDR1 KGHSH and CDR2 LQKENI. V was pared by 3 bases and J by 2 bases, with 5 bases of the junction left unmatched. The CDR3 bases are TGTGCCAGCTCACCCCGGGACAGCGACACAGATACGCAGTATTTT. This gives the protein CASSPRDSDTDTQYF.

This clonotype has a count of ten or more. Being one base from a much bigger clone, this may be a read error. The rearrangement uses TRBV11-2 and TRBJ1-1; no clear D. CDR1 and CDR2 (germline): SGHAT, FQNNGV. CDR3 length: 13 residues. Written as DNA, the CDR3 is TGTGCCAGCAGCCGACTCGGAAACACTGAAACTTTCTTT. Encoded protein: CASSRLGNTETFF.

This clonotype was seen repeatedly, ten times or more. This sequence joins TRBV5-6 and TRBJ2-7; D uncertain. The ends were cut back, 0 bases at V and 3 bases at J, with 7 bases in the middle. Per the germline V gene, CDR1 is SGHDT and CDR2 is YYEEEE. The CDR3 runs 13 residues. CDR3 amino acids: CASSLDTIYEQYF. CDR3 nucleotides: TGTGCCAGCAGCTTGGACACGATCTACGAGCAGTACTTC.

This clonotype has at least ten counts. V usage is TRBV7-3 and J usage is TRBJ2-3; 9 bases match TRBD2. Germline V lookup: CDR1 SGHTA, CDR2 FQGTGA. The length of the CDR3 is 17 residues. V gave up 0 bases and J gave up 2 bases; unmatched junction bases: 6. CDR3 region: CASSLTVAGGPTDTQYF. For the CDR3, the DNA is TGTGCCAGCAGCTTAACCGTCGCGGGGGGGCCCACAGATACGCAGTATTTT. The complete variable domain, with remaining parts taken from reference TRBV7-3 and TRBJ2-3, reads GAGVSQTPSNKVTEKGKYVELRCDPISGHTALYWYRQSLGQGPEFLIYFQGTGAADDSGLPNDRFFAVRPEGSVSTLKIQRTERGDSAVYLCASSLTVAGGPTDTQYFGPGTRLTVL.

This clonotype was seen a handful of times. CDR3 sequence reads: CSTYGTANTEAFF. The DNA of the CDR3 is TGCAGTACTTATGGGACCGCGAACACTGAAGCTTTCTTT. The chain couples TRBV20-1 to TRBJ1-1; weak D call: TRBD1 (5 bases). This CDR3 is 13 amino acids long. V lost 8 bases, J lost 1 base, and 14 bases lay in between. The germline gives CDR1 DFQATT, CDR2 SNEGSKA (reference sequence).

This clonotype was found many times. The chain uses TRBV5-8 and TRBJ2-5; 9 bases map to TRBD1. Unmatched junction bases numbered 3, after V lost 0 bases and J lost 0 bases. Germline CDR1 and CDR2: SGHTS and YDEGEE. The length of the CDR3 is 16 residues. In DNA form, the CDR3 reads TGTGCCAGCAGCTTGGGGACAGGGGTCCACCAAGAGACCCAGTACTTC. Protein: CASSLGTGVHQETQYF. Supplemented by reference TRBV5-8 and TRBJ2-5, the full variable domain reads EAGVTQSPTHLIKTRGQQATLRCSPISGHTSVYWYQQALGLGLQFLLWYDEGEERNRGNFPPRFSGRQFPNYSSELNVNALELEDSALYLCASSLGTGVHQETQYFGPGTRLLVL.

V usage is TRBV9 and J usage is TRBJ1-2; 7 nucleotides match TRBD1. After removal of 0 bases from V and 0 bases from J, the junction contained 2 bases not matched to a gene. Germline CDR1 SGDLS, CDR2 YYNGEE. CDR3 length equals 15 residues. The CDR3 protein is CASSVGGTANYGYTF. The DNA for the CDR3 is TGTGCCAGCAGCGTAGGCGGGACAGCTAACTATGGCTACACCTTC.

Only a few counts were recorded for this clonotype. This chain connects TRBV6-2 or TRBV6-3 to TRBJ1-2; 9 bases map to TRBD1. The V gene's germline CDR1 is MNHEY and CDR2 SVGEGT. V lost 0 bases to trimming and J lost 1 base; unmatched junction nucleotides: 9. CDR3 size: 18 residues. The CDR3 protein is CASSYSRQGELLNYGYTF. The CDR3 region has the DNA TGTGCCAGCAGTTACTCGAGACAGGGGGAGTTACTTAACTATGGCTACACCTTC.

This clonotype showed up many times. This sequence joins TRBV6-1 and TRBJ1-2, with 10 nucleotides matching TRBD1. This CDR3 spans 14 amino acids. V dropped 6 bases and J dropped 7; count of bases not matched to a gene: 8. In germline, CDR1 is MNHNS, CDR2 SASEGT. The CDR3 reads CASRSGTGVFGYTF. The CDR3 coding sequence is TGTGCCAGCAGGTCCGGGACAGGGGTTTTTGGCTACACCTTC.

This clonotype has ten or more counts. The J gene is TRBJ1-1, the V gene TRBV18; possible D gene TRBD1, 6 bases. The germline V gene has CDR1 KGHSH and CDR2 LQKENI. Trimming stripped 3 bases from V and 1 base from J, with 12 bases between. This CDR3 is 15 amino acids long. The CDR3 region is CASSPYREKNTEAFF. The CDR3 DNA reads TGTGCCAGCTCACCGTACAGGGAAAAGAACACTGAAGCTTTCTTT.

This chain joins TRBV18 and TRBJ1-6; D gene uncertain. Germline V CDR1 and CDR2: KGHSH, LQKENI. The CDR3 is 14 amino acids. Trimming removed 0 bases at V and 6 bases at J, with 6 bases between. CDR3 sequence (DNA): TGTGCCAGCTCACCACCGGCCTCTAATTCACCCCTCCACTTT. The encoded protein is CASSPPASNSPLHF.

V usage is TRBV6-1 and J usage is TRBJ2-2; TRBD1 is a possible D gene (6 bases). The V and J ends lost 6 bases and 5 bases respectively, with 19 bases between them. From germline, CDR1 is MNHNS and CDR2 SASEGT. There are 16 residues in the CDR3. The CDR3 spells CASSLNQGPLTGELFF. The CDR3 coding sequence is TGTGCCAGCAGCTTGAATCAGGGGCCCCTTACCGGGGAGCTGTTTTTT.

Ten or more counts support this clonotype. J is TRBJ1-2 and V is TRBV12-3 or TRBV12-4; D perhaps matches TRBD1 (6 bases). CDR3 size: 17 residues. Trimming removed 3 bases at V and 4 bases at J, with 21 bases between. CDR3 DNA sequence: TGTGCCAGCAGTTTCGGCGGGGGGGCAGCTCAAGCCTATGGCTACACCTTC. Amino acids: CASSFGGGAAQAYGYTF.

The chain uses TRBV4-2 and TRBJ2-7; D is perhaps TRBD2 (5 bases). V was clipped by 0 bases and J by 0 bases, with 12 bases between them. This CDR3 is 16 amino acids long. Germline-derived CDR1 and CDR2 are LGHNA and YNFKEQ. DNA for the CDR3: TGTGCCAGCAGCCAAGATGCAGCGGTGATCTCCTACGAGCAGTACTTC. The encoded protein is CASSQDAAVISYEQYF.

This clonotype was recorded at least ten times. The rearrangement uses TRBV7-7 and TRBJ2-5; 8 bases align to TRBD1. Germline CDR1 SSHAT, CDR2 FNYEAQ (reference sequence). CDR3 length equals 14 residues. Losses at the gene ends were 5 bases for V and 7 bases for J; bases not matched to a gene: 9. Written as DNA, the CDR3 is TGTGCCAGCAGCCCGCTCGGACAGGGTGGGACCCAGTACTTC. Translating gives CASSPLGQGGTQYF.

This clonotype was counted only a few times. At one end, the junction sequence differs from germline, possibly due to a read error. This rearrangement joins TRBV13 to TRBJ2-5; D gene ambiguous. The germline CDR1 and CDR2 sequences are PRHDT and FYEKMQ (reference sequence). This CDR3 contains 11 residues. CDR3 residues: CASSSPSGVDF. DNA of the CDR3: TGTGCCAGCAGCTCTCCCTCAGGTGTCGACTTC. Together with reference TRBV13 and TRBJ2-5, the CDR3 gives the full variable domain: AAGVIQSPRHLIKEKRETATLKCYPIPRHDTVYWYQQGPGQDPQFLISFYEKMQSDKGSIPDRFSAQQFSDYHSELNMSSLELGDSALYFCASSSPSGVDFGPGTRLLVL.